The following is a T cell receptor (beta chain) sequence with its context. The record originates from a study of OX40 agonist ivuxolimab in advanced cancers. Study context: Patients achieving partial responses numbered three: one hepatocellular carcinoma case and two cutaneous melanoma cases.

Data came from immunoSEQ multiplex PCR; TCRdb stores just in-frame clones and leaves some out. This sample carries 65,000 to 80,000 clones, 80% to 90% of them seen once, and the ten largest clones take approximately 2%. The input for sequencing was CD4+ or CD8+ T cells sorted from blood, taken in a trial of the OX40 agonist ivuxolimab. The receptor was derived from an adult with an advanced solid tumor such as melanoma, head and neck, liver or kidney cancer.

The CDR3 bases are TGTGCCAGCAGGAAGGGTGGGCAGATCGGGGAGCTGTTTTTT. Protein product: CASRKGGQIGELFF. This rearrangement joins TRBV7-3 to TRBJ2-2; D is unclear. Germline V gene lookup returns CDR1 SGHTA and CDR2 FQGTGA. The CDR3 length is 14 residues. The ends were cut back, 6 bases at V and 7 bases at J, with 15 bases in the middle.